Listed here are 19 T cell receptor beta chains from one sample, sequenced in a study of T-cell memory formation after mild COVID-19. TCRdb analysed the 5' RACE reads with MiXCR anew, one entry per CDR3 protein. The sample has 400,000 or so distinct CDR3 sequences, around 19% seen once; the top ten hold 7.5% to 9.5%. Material for sequencing was PBMCs or a T cell subset sorted from them (not recorded which). These receptors all come from an adult woman who had mild COVID-19 (a few samples of this study predate the infection). Cell type and time point are not known.

This clonotype was found a few times. The chain couples TRBV15 to TRBJ2-2; D may correspond to TRBD1 or TRBD2 (6 bases each). Germline-derived CDR1 and CDR2 are LNHNV and YYDKDF (reference sequence). Between the trimmed V and J ends, which lost 5 bases and 4 bases, there was a span of 8 bases. The CDR3 extends over 13 amino acids. CDR3 protein: CATSEGGTGELFF. The CDR3 DNA is TGTGCCACCAGCGAGGGGGGCACCGGGGAGCTGTTTTTT.

This clonotype has only one observation. V usage is TRBV4-1 and J usage is TRBJ2-7; 9 bases line up with TRBD1. V gave up 3 bases and J gave up 7 bases; unmatched junction bases: 10. The germline V gene encodes CDR1 MGHRA and CDR2 YSYEKL. The CDR3 totals 15 residues. This CDR3 is CASSHRDRVLGEQYF. The DNA of the CDR3 is TGCGCCAGCAGCCACCGGGACAGGGTATTAGGGGAGCAGTACTTC.

In this sample, this clonotype turned up many times. The chain is built from TRBV20-1 and TRBJ2-5; D may be TRBD1 (6 bases). CDR3 size: 12 residues. Germline lookup yields CDR1 DFQATT and CDR2 SNEGSKA (reference sequence). Trimming cost V 5 bases and J 4 bases, with 11 bases left between them. The CDR3: CSADKGVETQYF. CDR3 sequence (DNA): TGCAGTGCTGATAAGGGGGTAGAGACCCAGTACTTC.

Only a few counts were recorded for this clonotype. The chain joins TRBV12-3 or TRBV12-4 to TRBJ2-3; 9 bases agree with TRBD2. The length of the CDR3 is 15 residues. V was pared by 8 bases and J by 4 bases, with 10 bases of the junction left unmatched. In DNA form, the CDR3 reads TGTGCCAGCTCCAAAGCGGGGGGATTATCAGATACGCAGTATTTT. It translates to CASSKAGGLSDTQYF.

In this sample, this clonotype turned up many times. The chain uses TRBV7-9 and TRBJ2-1, with 9 bases matching TRBD2. Germline loops: CDR1 SEHNR, CDR2 FQNEAQ (reference sequence). The length of the CDR3 is 17 residues. Germline trimming cut 3 bases from V and 3 bases from J; bases unmatched to any gene: 9. Written as DNA, the CDR3 is TGTGCCAGCAGCTTCTATATAGCGGGAGCTTTCTACAATGAGCAGTTCTTC. Protein product: CASSFYIAGAFYNEQFF.

The chain couples TRBV7-9 to TRBJ2-7; 11 bases are a match to TRBD2. Germline V gene lookup returns CDR1 SEHNR and CDR2 FQNEAQ (reference sequence). CDR3 length equals 15 residues. The ends lost 7 bases at V and 4 bases at J; junction bases unmatched: 9. This chain's CDR3 is CASTSPGTSGYEQYF. The CDR3 coding sequence is TGTGCCAGCACGTCCCCCGGGACTAGCGGATACGAGCAGTACTTC. Full variable domain (missing parts from reference TRBV7-9 and TRBJ2-7): DTGVSQNPRHKITKRGQNVTFRCDPISEHNRLYWYRQTLGQGPEFLTYFQNEAQLEKSRLLSDRFSAERPKGSFSTLEIQRTEQGDSAMYLCASTSPGTSGYEQYFGPGTRLTVT.

This clonotype was seen a few times. The rearrangement joins TRBV7-3 to TRBJ2-1; TRBD1 agrees at 8 bases. Trimming cost V 2 bases and J 8 bases; bases outside gene matches: 5. Looked up from germline, CDR1 is SGHTA and CDR2 is FQGTGA. The CDR3 totals 14 residues. Written as DNA, the CDR3 is TGTGCCAGCAGCTTACAGGGGGCAGGGCATGAGCAGTTCTTC. Its protein product is CASSLQGAGHEQFF.

The genes are TRBV5-1 and TRBJ2-1; either TRBD1 or TRBD2 may supply D (5 bases each). The germline V gene has CDR1 SGHRS and CDR2 YFSETQ. V was trimmed by 3 bases and J by 3 bases, leaving 7 bases between them. The CDR3 is 13 residues long. The CDR3: CASSWDVYNEQFF. CDR3 bases: TGCGCCAGCAGCTGGGACGTCTACAATGAGCAGTTCTTC.

The genes are TRBV5-1 and TRBJ1-1; tentatively, D is TRBD1 (5 bases). V was shortened by 7 bases and J by 2 bases, with 18 bases between the two germline ends. The CDR3 spans 15 residues. The V gene's germline CDR1 is SGHRS and CDR2 YFSETQ. CDR3 region: CASEAGGTGNTEAFF. The CDR3 coding sequence is TGCGCCAGCGAGGCTGGCGGGACGGGTAACACTGAAGCTTTCTTT.

The chain employs TRBV11-3 and TRBJ2-1, with D tentatively TRBD1 or TRBD2 (5 bases each). Trimming shortened V by 5 bases and J by 7 bases, and 24 bases separated the two germline ends. Germline loops: CDR1 SGHNT, CDR2 YENEEA. The CDR3 sequence is 17 residues long. CDR3 residues: CASSAVTRDEYTNEQFF. The CDR3 DNA reads as TGTGCCAGCAGCGCGGTCACCCGGGACGAATATACTAATGAGCAGTTCTTC.

This clonotype has a handful of counts. V usage is TRBV5-6 and J usage is TRBJ2-4; 12 positions match TRBD1. J was trimmed by 14 bases and V by 3 bases; bases with no gene match: 9. The CDR3 is 14 amino acids. Germline V gene sequence: CDR1 SGHDT, CDR2 YYEEEE. The DNA of the CDR3 is TGTGCCAGCAGCTCCGGGACAGGGGGCCCGAGGGAGTACTTC. It translates to CASSSGTGGPREYF.

The chain carries TRBV7-9 and TRBJ2-4; the D is unclear. Germline CDR1 is SEHNR and CDR2 is FQNEAQ (reference sequence). CDR3 length: 12 amino acids. V was shortened by 4 bases and J by 10 bases, with 11 bases between the two germline ends. The CDR3: CASSSGVPIQYF. CDR3 bases: TGTGCCAGCAGCTCCGGCGTCCCGATTCAGTACTTC. The full variable domain, in which reference TRBV7-9 and TRBJ2-4 provide the parts outside the CDR3, is DTGVSQNPRHKITKRGQNVTFRCDPISEHNRLYWYRQTLGQGPEFLTYFQNEAQLEKSRLLSDRFSAERPKGSFSTLEIQRTEQGDSAMYLCASSSGVPIQYFGAGTRLSVL.

This chain uses TRBV5-6 with TRBJ2-3, with D possibly matching TRBD1 (5 bases). Germline V gene data show CDR1 as SGHDT and CDR2 as YYEEEE. The germline V and J ends were trimmed by 4 bases and 5 bases, with 20 bases remaining between them. The CDR3 loop spans 16 amino acids. The CDR3 coding sequence is TGTGCCAGCAGCACCTCACAATACTCACAGGTAGATACGCAGTATTTT. Amino acid sequence: CASSTSQYSQVDTQYF.

This chain uses TRBV13 with TRBJ2-7, with 7 bases that match TRBD1. The CDR3 contains 15 residues. Germline V gene lookup returns CDR1 PRHDT and CDR2 FYEKMQ (reference sequence). V was clipped by 4 bases and J by 3 bases; unmatched bases: 9. CDR3 residues: CASSSTGTVNYEQYF. The CDR3 coding sequence is TGTGCCAGCAGCTCTACCGGGACAGTGAACTACGAGCAGTACTTC.

The chain couples TRBV12-3 or TRBV12-4 to TRBJ1-1; 9 bases match TRBD1. This CDR3 spans 14 amino acids. The V and J ends lost 6 bases and 4 bases, in that order; junction bases with no gene match: 6. For the CDR3, the DNA is TGTGCCAGCAGCGACAGGGGGTGGGGCACTGAAGCTTTCTTT. This gives the protein CASSDRGWGTEAFF.

This clonotype was seen repeatedly, ten times or more. V gene TRBV9 combines with J gene TRBJ2-7, with 12 bases fitting TRBD2. The CDR3 runs to 15 residues. Germline assignment: CDR1 SGDLS and CDR2 YYNGEE. V lost 3 bases and J lost 1; bases outside the gene matches: 2. The CDR3 nucleotides read TGTGCCAGCAGCGGAGGACTAGCGGGGTCCTACGAGCAGTACTTC. This gives the protein CASSGGLAGSYEQYF.

This clonotype has at least ten counts. The CDR3 coding sequence is TGTGCCAGCACCTTGGGTCGTCAGGGGTACACCGGGGAGCTGTTTTTT. It codes for CASTLGRQGYTGELFF. The V and J genes are TRBV27 and TRBJ2-2; possibly TRBD1 for D (6 bases). Germline CDR1 reads MNHEY; CDR2 reads SMNVEV (reference sequence). V was shortened by 7 bases and J by 3 bases, with 18 bases between the two germline ends. The CDR3 is 16 amino acids.

This clonotype was seen only a few times. The J gene is TRBJ2-1, the V gene TRBV11-2; D not resolved. The CDR3 length is 13 residues. V lost 8 bases to trimming and J lost 5 bases, with 13 bases between them. Germline CDR1 reads SGHAT; CDR2 reads FQNNGV. CDR3 residues: CASRLPLDNEQFF. The DNA for the CDR3 is TGTGCCAGCCGCCTCCCCCTCGACAATGAGCAGTTCTTC.

This clonotype was observed a few times. The rearrangement links TRBV19 to TRBJ2-3; 13 positions agree with TRBD2. Germline V lookup: CDR1 LNHDA, CDR2 SQIVND (reference sequence). CDR3 length: 15 amino acids. With 8 bases clipped from V and 6 bases from J, the junction kept 8 bases outside the gene matches. In nucleotides, the CDR3 is TGTGCCAGTGGCGGGACTAGCGGGGCCAGGGATACGCAGTATTTT. It encodes CASGGTSGARDTQYF.